In its sample, the clone carrying this TCR beta chain was seen a few times. The antigen is undetermined. This sample is part of a study of beta chain features in type 1 diabetes. Study background: Researchers looked at about 110 million sorted cells across all samples. Study conclusions and caveats: Type 1 diabetes patients had VDJ junctions that carried fewer insertions and more deletions. It was among patients, rather than healthy donors, that naive, central memory and Treg TCRB repertoires appeared more similar. Among all four CD4+ subsets, Type 1 diabetes patients had TCRB CDR3s that were moderately but significantly shorter.

In germline, CDR1 is LGHNA, CDR2 YSLEER. The CDR3 extends over 14 amino acids. Deletions cut 0 bases from V and 3 bases from J, with 7 bases between. Expressed TCRB transcripts got sequenced, as all isolated RNA was reverse transcribed. TCRdb's copy holds only in-frame clones and misses some; the assay was immunoSEQ multiplex PCR. The repertoire holds roughly 290,000 clones, with about 15% as singletons. This receptor was taken from a man between 18 and 35 years old with type 1 diabetes. Specimen: naive CD4+ T cells from blood. V is TRBV4-3 and J is TRBJ2-3; D unclear. The CDR3 reads CASSQDLQTDTQYF. The CDR3 DNA is TGCGCCAGCAGCCAAGATTTACAAACAGATACGCAGTATTTT.